These T cell receptor beta chains were read from a single sample in a study of technical replicates of blood from a handful of donors. Sequencing was performed with immunoSEQ multiplex PCR; in TCRdb, only in-frame clones are kept and a portion is missing. The sample carries 15,000 or so clones, around nine tenths recorded once. Sequenced: PBMCs. Receptors were obtained from a human donor in good health. Each CDR3 is given without its conserved first and last residue. The order of the fields is V gene, J gene, clone size, CDR3 protein. Only some rows state a clone size, as once, few, many or a class for expanded clones.

v_call: TRBV2; j_call: TRBJ2-6; clone_size: NA; cdr3_aa: ASSAGTYATGANVLT
v_call: TRBV5-1; j_call: TRBJ1-2; clone_size: NA; cdr3_aa: ASRQDTTNYGYT
v_call: TRBV4-1; j_call: TRBJ2-2; clone_size: NA; cdr3_aa: ASSHPGLGKREYTGELF
v_call: TRBV6-5; j_call: TRBJ1-1; clone_size: NA; cdr3_aa: ASSLATRNTEAF
v_call: TRBV7-6; j_call: TRBJ1-5; clone_size: few; cdr3_aa: ASSVRTGANQPQH
v_call: TRBV11-2; j_call: TRBJ2-5; clone_size: NA; cdr3_aa: ASSLPVGLAGIHQETQY
v_call: TRBV7-7; j_call: TRBJ1-2; clone_size: NA; cdr3_aa: ASSLVCRRGGYGYT
v_call: TRBV7-9; j_call: TRBJ1-5; clone_size: NA; cdr3_aa: ASSLEGSGNQPQH
v_call: TRBV29-1; j_call: TRBJ2-1; clone_size: few; cdr3_aa: SVTPAGVGAGEQF
v_call: TRBV28; j_call: TRBJ2-1; clone_size: NA; cdr3_aa: ASSFGTGGNEQF
v_call: TRBV2; j_call: TRBJ2-1; clone_size: NA; cdr3_aa: ASSATTFFYNEQF
v_call: TRBV6-1; j_call: TRBJ2-2; clone_size: NA; cdr3_aa: ASRETSTGELF
v_call: TRBV7-7; j_call: TRBJ2-1; clone_size: NA; cdr3_aa: ASTRSYNEQF
v_call: TRBV10-2; j_call: TRBJ1-1; clone_size: NA; cdr3_aa: ASRFGRDTEAF